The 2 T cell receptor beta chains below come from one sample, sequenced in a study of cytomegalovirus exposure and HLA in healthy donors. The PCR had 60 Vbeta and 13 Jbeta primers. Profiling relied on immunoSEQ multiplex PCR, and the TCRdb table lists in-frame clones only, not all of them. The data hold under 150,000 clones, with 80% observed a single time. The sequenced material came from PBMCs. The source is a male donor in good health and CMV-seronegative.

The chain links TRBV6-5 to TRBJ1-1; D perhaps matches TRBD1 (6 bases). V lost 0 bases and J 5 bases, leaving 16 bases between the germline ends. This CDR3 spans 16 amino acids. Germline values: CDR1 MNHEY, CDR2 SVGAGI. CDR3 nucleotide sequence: TGTGCCAGCAGTTACTCGAATCGGGGGGCGCTTACTGAAGCTTTCTTT. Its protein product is CASSYSNRGALTEAFF.

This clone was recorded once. CDR3 coding DNA: TGTGCCAGCAGCGTAGCTACGAGGACGGCGGGTGGGGAGCAGTACTTC. It is translated as CASSVATRTAGGEQYF. This chain uses TRBV9 with TRBJ2-7; D may be TRBD2 (5 bases). With 0 bases removed from V and 7 bases from J, the gap between germline ends came to 20 bases. This CDR3 is built from 16 residues. The germline V gene has CDR1 SGDLS and CDR2 YYNGEE.